Ten or more counts support the clone carrying this T cell receptor beta chain. The antigen remains unidentified. A library made for alpha chains picked up this beta chain off target, so its size means little. Germline V gene data show CDR1 as MNHEY and CDR2 as SMNVEV (reference sequence). The CDR3 is 12 amino acids. The V gene lost 2 bases and the J gene lost 7 bases, with 9 bases spanning the gap. Time point denoted: sample taken at primary tumor resection. Whole RNA obtained from tumor, nontumor lung or frozen PBMC underwent sequencing without sorting. The donors, around 71 patients with untreated early-stage non-small cell lung cancer, provided the samples. TCRdb reprocessed the 5' RACE reads with MiXCR, giving one entry per CDR3 protein. The profile shows about 7,900 distinct CDR3 sequences, around 4.6% of them singletons. The source of the sample is a study of spatial heterogeneity in lung cancer.

Study-level results: Resection blood, more than follow-up blood, showed ubiquitous expanded tumor TCRs.

This TCR was sampled from a male donor with early-stage non-small cell lung cancer. The sample was PBMCs, taken at surgery. The V call is TRBV27, the J call TRBJ2-7; a weak D match, TRBD2 (6 bases). This chain's CDR3 is CASSLPRGEQYF. The CDR3 nucleotides are TGTGCCAGCAGTTTACCCCGGGGGGAGCAGTACTTC.